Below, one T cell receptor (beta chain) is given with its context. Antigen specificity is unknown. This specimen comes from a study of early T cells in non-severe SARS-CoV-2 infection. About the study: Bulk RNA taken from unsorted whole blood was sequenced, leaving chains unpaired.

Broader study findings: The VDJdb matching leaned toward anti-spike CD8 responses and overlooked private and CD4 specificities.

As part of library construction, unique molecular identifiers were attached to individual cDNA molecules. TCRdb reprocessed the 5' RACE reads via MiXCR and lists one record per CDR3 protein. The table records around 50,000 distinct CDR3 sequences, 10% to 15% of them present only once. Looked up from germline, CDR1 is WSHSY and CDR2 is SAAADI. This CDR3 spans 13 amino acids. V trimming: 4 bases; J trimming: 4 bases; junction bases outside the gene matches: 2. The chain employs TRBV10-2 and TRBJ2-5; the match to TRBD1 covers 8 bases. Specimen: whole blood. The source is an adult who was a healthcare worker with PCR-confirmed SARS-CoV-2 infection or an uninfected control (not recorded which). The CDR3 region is CASSVDRVETQYF. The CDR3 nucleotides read TGCGCCAGCAGTGTGGACAGGGTAGAGACCCAGTACTTC.